This entry features one T cell receptor beta chain sequence. Antigen specificity is unknown. The data are from a study of T cell responses to AZD1222 COVID-19 vaccine. Study-wide points: It was only a handful of AZD1222 recipients who were seropositive at baseline. Researchers report vaccine-associated CD4 TCRs spanning spike, with dominance at 160-218 and 743-854.

Profiled with immunoSEQ multiplex PCR; TCRdb holds only in-frame clones, not every one. The repertoire holds around 110,000 clones, with roughly 90% as singletons. Trimming took 6 bases from V and 4 from J, leaving 7 bases between them. The CDR3 is 12 amino acids. This clonotype was sampled from an adult in good health. The chain recombines TRBV12-3 or TRBV12-4 with TRBJ1-3, with D unresolved. The sample here was peripheral blood, taken on day 0 of AZD1222 vaccination. The CDR3 region is CASSLQGNTIYF. DNA of the CDR3: TGTGCCAGCAGCCTCCAAGGAAACACCATATATTTT.